Detailed here is one T cell receptor beta chain. This sample is part of a study of blood T cell repertoires in COVID-19. Study-wide context: COVID-19 samples, acute and convalescent, were from the United States, Italy and Spain. PBMCs, B-cell-depleted T cells, or T cells provided the cDNA or gDNA that made up the material.

Original processing notes: Amplification with reference gene primers provided the estimates of nucleated cell counts. Profiled with immunoSEQ multiplex PCR; TCRdb holds only in-frame clones, not every one. The V and J calls and clone size come from that table; D and trimming were worked out from the DNA. The sample carries approximately 300,000 clones, roughly 89% recorded once. This CDR3 is built from 17 residues. Germline V gene sequence: CDR1 LNHNV, CDR2 YYDKDF (reference sequence). Trimming cost V 0 bases and J 9 bases; bases outside gene matches: 5. The specimen sequenced was peripheral blood. The J gene is TRBJ2-1, the V gene TRBV15; 16 bases align to TRBD2. This clonotype was sampled from a man in his thirties or forties with acute or convalescent COVID-19. CDR3 sequence reads: CATSRERGLAGGREQFF. The CDR3, as DNA: TGTGCCACCAGCAGAGAACGGGGACTAGCGGGGGGGCGTGAGCAGTTCTTC.